The 5 T cell receptor beta chains presented below share a single source sample, sequenced in a study of early T cells in non-severe SARS-CoV-2 infection. TCRdb re-called the 5' RACE reads through MiXCR, storing one row per CDR3 protein. The sample has tens of thousands of distinct CDR3 sequences; around 8.9% are singletons. The sample was whole blood. These receptors were obtained from an adult who was a healthcare worker with PCR-confirmed SARS-CoV-2 infection or an uninfected control (not recorded which).

This chain joins TRBV9 and TRBJ1-3, with D unclear. CDR3 size: 16 residues. Trimming removed 0 bases from V and 4 bases from J, with 14 bases in between. In germline, CDR1 is SGDLS, CDR2 YYNGEE. CDR3 loop: CASSVGNGQSGNTIYF. The CDR3, as DNA: TGTGCCAGCAGCGTAGGAAACGGGCAGTCAGGAAACACCATATATTTT.

V usage is TRBV7-2 and J usage is TRBJ1-6; D is ambiguous. Per germline, CDR1 SGHTA and CDR2 FQGNSA. V lost 3 bases and J lost 6, with 9 bases in between. The CDR3 contains 14 residues. CDR3 coding DNA: TGTGCCAGCAGCTTTGGGCAGGCTAATTCACCCCTCCACTTT. As protein: CASSFGQANSPLHF.

A remark on this clonotype: One base away lies a much larger clone, so this may be a sequencing read error. The chain recombines TRBV7-2 with TRBJ1-3; tentatively, D is TRBD1 (6 bases). Trimming left V 0 bases short and J 3 bases short, with 12 bases between. Germline V gene data show CDR1 as SGHTA and CDR2 as FQGNSA. CDR3 length: 16 residues. The CDR3 region is CTSSLAGKGGGNTIYF. The CDR3 DNA follows: TGTACCAGCAGCTTAGCGGGGAAAGGGGGTGGAAACACCATATATTTT.

The chain links TRBV10-1 to TRBJ2-7; D remains unclear. Per germline, CDR1 WNHNN and CDR2 SYGVQD (reference sequence). The CDR3 runs 11 residues. Trimming took off 10 bases at V and 4 bases at J, with 11 bases between the two ends. The CDR3 reads CAMGTLYEQYF. The CDR3 DNA reads TGCGCCATGGGAACTTTGTACGAGCAGTACTTC.

This clonotype showed up just a few times. The chain is built from TRBV20-1 and TRBJ2-7; unclear D gene. V lost 6 bases and J 6 bases, leaving 12 bases between the germline ends. The CDR3 has 11 amino acids. Germline loops: CDR1 DFQATT, CDR2 SNEGSKA (reference sequence). Written as DNA, the CDR3 is TGCAGTGCCCATAGGGATCGCGAGCAGTACTTC. Residues: CSAHRDREQYF.